The next 13 T cell receptor beta chains were all read from a single sample in a study of CD8+ T cells in alopecia areata. The treatment here: oral pan-JAK inhibitor, 5-10 mg twice daily. Sequencing relied on a cDNA template that was reverse transcribed from extracted RNA. Generated by immunoSEQ multiplex PCR, the TCRdb table keeps only in-frame clones and is missing some. The sample lists 150,000 to 250,000 clones, more than 45% occurring once. The sequenced sample was CD4+ T cells sorted from blood, obtained at week 24, from a patient treated with tofacitinib. The receptors here all came from a human donor with alopecia areata.

The V and J genes are TRBV15 and TRBJ2-1; TRBD1 matches at 11 bases. After removal of 1 base from V and 8 bases from J, the junction contained 4 bases not matched to a gene. The CDR3 has 15 residues. CDR1 and CDR2 from the germline V gene are LNHNV and YYDKDF (reference sequence). In nucleotides, the CDR3 is TGTGCCACCAGCAGAGGGGACAGGGGGGTCGATGAGCAGTTCTTC. Encoded protein: CATSRGDRGVDEQFF.

The chain carries TRBV6-1 and TRBJ1-2; D is possibly TRBD1 (6 bases). This CDR3 has 13 residues. V shed 7 bases and J shed 2 bases, with 11 bases lying between them. Germline assignment: CDR1 MNHNS and CDR2 SASEGT. The DNA of the CDR3 is TGTGCCAGCAAAGGGGGAGGGAACTATGGCTACACCTTC. Translation: CASKGGGNYGYTF.

This clone has a handful of counts. The chain uses TRBV30 and TRBJ2-3; no definite D call. V lost 2 bases and J 0 bases, leaving 6 bases between the germline ends. The germline V gene encodes CDR1 GTSNPN and CDR2 SVGIG (reference sequence). This CDR3 spans 13 amino acids. CDR3 in DNA: TGTGCCTGGAGTTTGGAGAGCACAGATACGCAGTATTTT. Translating it yields CAWSLESTDTQYF.

The rearrangement joins TRBV2 to TRBJ2-7; D call uncertain. The germline V gene has CDR1 SNHLY and CDR2 FYNNEI. Trimming took off 6 bases at V and 3 bases at J, with 12 bases between the two ends. The CDR3 spans 13 residues. The CDR3 DNA reads TGTGCCAGCAGCGAATCGTGGGGCTACGAGCAGTACTTC. Encoded protein: CASSESWGYEQYF.

In its sample, this clone was seen a few times. V usage is TRBV18 and J usage is TRBJ2-7; D ambiguous. V lost 5 bases to trimming and J lost 3 bases, with 20 bases between them. Looked up from germline, CDR1 is KGHSH and CDR2 is LQKENI. This CDR3 has 16 residues. The CDR3 region has the DNA TGTGCCAGCTCATCTTCAGGACGGGTCCTTGACTACGAGCAGTACTTC. Protein product: CASSSSGRVLDYEQYF.

This clone was seen a handful of times. The chain recombines TRBV9 with TRBJ2-5; D call uncertain. Germline values: CDR1 SGDLS, CDR2 YYNGEE. V lost 3 bases, J lost 3 bases, and 6 bases lay in between. The CDR3 covers 12 residues. CDR3 in amino acids: CASSGYEETQYF. CDR3 coding DNA: TGTGCCAGCAGCGGATACGAAGAGACCCAGTACTTC.

The chain recombines TRBV13 with TRBJ2-5, with no clear D. The CDR3 runs to 12 residues. V lost 5 bases to trimming and J lost 1 base, with 5 bases between them. Per the germline V gene, CDR1 is PRHDT and CDR2 is FYEKMQ (reference sequence). As DNA, the CDR3 is TGTGCCAGCAGCCCGACCCAAGAGACCCAGTACTTC. This gives the protein CASSPTQETQYF.

Of note for this clone: The junction departs from the called germline gene at one end, perhaps through a read error. The CDR3 DNA reads TGTGCCAGCAGTAATTATGAGACCGGGGCCAACTTC. It specifies CASSNYETGANF. This sequence joins TRBV28 and TRBJ2-7, with D possibly being TRBD1 or TRBD2 (5 bases each). The V gene's germline CDR1 is MDHEN and CDR2 SYDVKM. The CDR3 is 12 residues long.

This clone was observed a handful of times. The chain carries TRBV14 and TRBJ2-1; 10 bases fit TRBD2. Trimming at V came to 1 base and at J to 7 bases, leaving 16 bases not matched to a gene. The CDR3 runs 19 residues. Per germline, CDR1 SGHDN and CDR2 FVKESK. CDR3 residues: CASSQGSSAAGGRLNEQFF. In DNA form, the CDR3 reads TGTGCCAGCAGCCAAGGGTCCTCGGCAGCGGGAGGGCGGTTGAATGAGCAGTTCTTC.

This chain links TRBV29-1 with TRBJ2-7; 7 bases align to TRBD1. CDR3 length: 13 residues. V dropped 7 bases and J dropped 7; count of bases not matched to a gene: 13. Germline lookup yields CDR1 SQVTM and CDR2 ANQGSEA. CDR3 sequence (DNA): TGCAGCGGCGGACAGGTCGGGCGCGAGGAGCAGTACTTC. Translating gives CSGGQVGREEQYF.

V gene TRBV19 combines with J gene TRBJ2-3, with 9 nucleotides matching TRBD2. In germline, CDR1 is LNHDA, CDR2 SQIVND (reference sequence). Trimming at V came to 5 bases and at J to 5 bases, leaving 8 bases not matched to a gene. CDR3 length equals 15 residues. CDR3: CASSLGLALGDTQYF. The DNA of the CDR3 is TGTGCCAGTAGTCTAGGACTAGCGTTAGGAGATACGCAGTATTTT.

The chain joins TRBV4-3 to TRBJ2-6; 12 bases fit TRBD1. CDR1 and CDR2 (germline): LGHNA, YSLEER. The CDR3 totals 16 residues. V shed 5 bases, J shed 3 bases, and the junction held 2 bases outside the gene matches. The DNA for the CDR3 is TGCGCCAGCAGCGGGGACAGGGGGCATGGGGCCAACGTCCTGACTTTC. Its translation: CASSGDRGHGANVLTF.

In its sample, this clone was seen once. This chain links TRBV23-1 with TRBJ2-1, with a weak D call TRBD1 (7 bases). TRBV23-1 is an ORF, and what it does is uncertain. The CDR3 length is 16 residues. The germline V and J ends were trimmed by 0 bases and 9 bases, with 18 bases remaining between them. The CDR3 reads CASSQSSGGGGVEQFF. In nucleotides, the CDR3 is TGCGCCAGCAGTCAATCCTCAGGGGGAGGAGGGGTTGAGCAGTTCTTC.